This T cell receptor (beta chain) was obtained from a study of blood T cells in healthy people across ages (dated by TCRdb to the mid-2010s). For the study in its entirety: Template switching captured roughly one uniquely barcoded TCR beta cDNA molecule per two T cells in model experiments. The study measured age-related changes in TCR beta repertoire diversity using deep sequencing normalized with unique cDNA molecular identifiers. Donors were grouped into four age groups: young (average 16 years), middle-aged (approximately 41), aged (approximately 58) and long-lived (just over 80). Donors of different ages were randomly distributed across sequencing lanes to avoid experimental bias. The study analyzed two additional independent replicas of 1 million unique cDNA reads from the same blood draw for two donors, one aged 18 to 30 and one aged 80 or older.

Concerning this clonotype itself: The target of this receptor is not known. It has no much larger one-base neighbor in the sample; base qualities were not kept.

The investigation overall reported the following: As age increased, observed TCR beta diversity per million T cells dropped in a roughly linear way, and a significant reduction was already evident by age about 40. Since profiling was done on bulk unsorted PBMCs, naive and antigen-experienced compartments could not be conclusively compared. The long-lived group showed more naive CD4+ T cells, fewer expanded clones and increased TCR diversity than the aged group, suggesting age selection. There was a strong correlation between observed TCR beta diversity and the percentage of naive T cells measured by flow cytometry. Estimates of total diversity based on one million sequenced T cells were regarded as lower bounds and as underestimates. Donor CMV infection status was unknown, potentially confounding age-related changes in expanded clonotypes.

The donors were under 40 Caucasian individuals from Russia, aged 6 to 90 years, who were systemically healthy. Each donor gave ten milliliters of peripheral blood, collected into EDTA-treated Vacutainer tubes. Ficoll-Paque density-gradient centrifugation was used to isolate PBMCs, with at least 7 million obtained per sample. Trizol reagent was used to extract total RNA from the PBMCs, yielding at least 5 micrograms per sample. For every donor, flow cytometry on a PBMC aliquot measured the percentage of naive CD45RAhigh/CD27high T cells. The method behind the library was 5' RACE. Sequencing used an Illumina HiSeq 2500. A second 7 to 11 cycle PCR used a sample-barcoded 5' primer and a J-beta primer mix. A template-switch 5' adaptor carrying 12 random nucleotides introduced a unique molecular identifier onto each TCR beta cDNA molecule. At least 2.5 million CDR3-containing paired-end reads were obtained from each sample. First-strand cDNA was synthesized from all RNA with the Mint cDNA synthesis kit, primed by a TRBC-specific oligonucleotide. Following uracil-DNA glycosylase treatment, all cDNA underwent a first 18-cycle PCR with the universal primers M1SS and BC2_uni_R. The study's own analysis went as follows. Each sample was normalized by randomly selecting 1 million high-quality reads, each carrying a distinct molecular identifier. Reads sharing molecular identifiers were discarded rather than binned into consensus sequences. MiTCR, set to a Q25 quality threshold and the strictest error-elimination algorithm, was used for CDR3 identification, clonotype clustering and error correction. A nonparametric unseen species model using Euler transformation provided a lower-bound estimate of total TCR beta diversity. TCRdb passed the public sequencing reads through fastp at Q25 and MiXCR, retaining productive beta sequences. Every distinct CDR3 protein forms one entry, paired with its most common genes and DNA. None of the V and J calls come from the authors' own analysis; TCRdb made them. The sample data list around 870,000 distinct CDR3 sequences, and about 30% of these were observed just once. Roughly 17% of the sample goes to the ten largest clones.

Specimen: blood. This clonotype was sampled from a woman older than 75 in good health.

The nucleotides are TGTGCCAGCAGCGTAGCCTCGCGGGGGGGTTGGGGCTACAATGAGCAGTTCTTC. The encoded protein is CASSVASRGGWGYNEQFF. This chain is built from TRBV9 and TRBJ2-1; TRBD2 lines up with 9 middle nucleotides. Trimming takes 0 bases off V and 3 bases off J; junction bases not matched to a gene: 10. Reading from cysteine to phenylalanine, the CDR3 counts 18 amino acids. Just CDR3 DNA is preserved here, 54 bases in frame from base 1. The germline V gene sets CDR1 to SGDLS and CDR2 to YYNGEE.